Following are 23 T cell receptor beta chains from one sample sequenced in a study of blood T cells in healthy people across ages. A second 7 to 11 cycle PCR used barcoded and J-beta primers. TCRdb independently ran MiXCR on the 5' RACE reads; one entry per CDR3 protein. The sample holds 1,500,000 or so distinct CDR3 sequences, approximately 43% seen once. The material sequenced was blood. These receptors were collected from a woman younger than 30 in good health.

The chain links TRBV10-3 to TRBJ2-3; D ambiguous. The V gene lost 8 bases and the J gene lost 1 base, with 10 bases spanning the gap. The CDR3 sequence is 13 residues long. From germline, CDR1 is ENHRY and CDR2 SYGVKD. This CDR3 is CAIRSGGTDTQYF. The CDR3 bases are TGTGCCATCCGTTCGGGCGGCACAGATACGCAGTATTTT.

V usage is TRBV12-3 or TRBV12-4 and J usage is TRBJ1-5, with D perhaps matching TRBD1 (6 bases). The CDR3 spans 14 residues. The V and J ends lost 3 bases and 6 bases respectively, with 12 bases between them. The CDR3 region is CASSFLGGGQPQHF. In DNA, the CDR3 is TGTGCCAGCAGTTTTTTAGGGGGAGGTCAGCCCCAGCATTTT.

This chain connects TRBV20-1 to TRBJ2-3; tentatively, D is TRBD2 (6 bases). This CDR3 has 12 residues. Trimming left V 6 bases short and J 1 base short, with 8 bases between. CDR1 is DFQATT and CDR2 is SNEGSKA in the germline V gene (reference sequence). The CDR3 protein is CSAPSGTDTQYF. CDR3 sequence (DNA): TGCAGTGCACCTAGCGGCACAGATACGCAGTATTTT.

This clonotype was seen many times. The rearrangement joins TRBV6-5 to TRBJ2-3, with 10 nucleotides matching TRBD1. CDR3 length: 15 residues. From germline, CDR1 is MNHEY and CDR2 SVGAGI. V was pared by 0 bases and J by 4 bases, with 1 base of the junction left unmatched. The CDR3 DNA reads TGTGCCAGCAGTTACTCGACAGGGGGCGCAGATACGCAGTATTTT. This encodes CASSYSTGGADTQYF.

The CDR3 DNA follows: TGTGCCAGCAGTGTACACCAGGGGGTCGGGAGTTACACGAACACTGAAGCTTTCTTT. It yields the protein CASSVHQGVGSYTNTEAFF. The chain links TRBV25-1 to TRBJ1-1; 7 positions match TRBD1. V dropped 4 bases and J dropped 1; count of bases not matched to a gene: 18. The CDR3 loop spans 19 amino acids. Germline loops: CDR1 MGHDK, CDR2 SYGVNS.

This clonotype showed up many times. This chain joins TRBV3-1 and TRBJ1-2, with TRBD1 identical over 10 bases. The germline V gene has CDR1 LGHDT and CDR2 YNNKEL (reference sequence). The CDR3 has 16 residues. V was pared by 4 bases and J by 1 base, with 6 bases of the junction left unmatched. The CDR3 DNA reads TGTGCCAGCAGCCGACGGAGGACAGGGGGTAACTATGGCTACACCTTC. Its protein is CASSRRRTGGNYGYTF.

This clonotype was seen repeatedly, ten times or more. This chain joins TRBV3-1 and TRBJ1-2; D perhaps matches TRBD1 (5 bases). CDR3 size: 14 residues. Per germline, CDR1 LGHDT and CDR2 YNNKEL (reference sequence). V shed 3 bases and J shed 0 bases, with 8 bases lying between them. Here the CDR3 reads CASSQGGANYGYTF. Written as DNA, the CDR3 is TGTGCCAGCAGCCAGGGGGGGGCTAACTATGGCTACACCTTC.

The genes are TRBV11-2 and TRBJ1-2, with TRBD1 as a possible D gene (5 bases). CDR1 SGHAT and CDR2 FQNNGV come from the germline V gene. The CDR3 is 14 residues long. V lost 3 bases, J lost 3 bases, and 11 bases lay in between. The CDR3 DNA follows: TGTGCCAGCAGCTTCCCAGGGTCTGACTATGGCTACACCTTC. It translates to CASSFPGSDYGYTF. The complete variable domain, with remaining parts taken from reference TRBV11-2 and TRBJ1-2, reads EAGVAQSPRYKIIEKRQSVAFWCNPISGHATLYWYQQILGQGPKLLIQFQNNGVVDDSQLPKDRFSAERLKGVDSTLKIQPAKLEDSAVYLCASSFPGSDYGYTFGSGTRLTVV.

The gene calls are TRBV7-2 and TRBJ1-1, with D perhaps matching TRBD1 (6 bases). This CDR3 region has 14 residues. V lost 10 bases, J lost 5 bases, and 20 bases lay in between. Germline CDR1 is SGHTA and CDR2 is FQGNSA. CDR3 in DNA: TGTGCCACGATTTTGGGGGCGATGGGAACTGAAGCTTTCTTT. Its translation: CATILGAMGTEAFF. Looking up the rest from reference TRBV7-2 and TRBJ1-1 gives the full variable domain: GAGVSQSPSNKVTEKGKDVELRCDPISGHTALYWYRQSLGQGLEFLIYFQGNSAPDKSGLPSDRFSAERTGGSVSTLTIQRTQQEDSAVYLCATILGAMGTEAFFGQGTRLTVV.

This clonotype was counted between two and nine times. This sequence joins TRBV6-2 or TRBV6-3 and TRBJ1-6; 8 bases match TRBD1. This CDR3 region has 13 residues. Germline CDR1 reads MNHEY; CDR2 reads SVGEGT. Unmatched junction bases numbered 6, after V lost 8 bases and J lost 9 bases. Here the CDR3 DNA reads TGTGCCAGCGGAGGACAGGGAAGTTCACCCCTCCACTTT. Protein sequence: CASGGQGSSPLHF.

The rearrangement uses TRBV4-3 and TRBJ2-5; D is possibly TRBD2 (5 bases). Germline V lookup: CDR1 LGHNA, CDR2 YSLEER. Between the trimmed V and J ends, which lost 7 bases and 1 base, there was a span of 13 bases. The CDR3 sequence is 14 residues long. The CDR3 DNA is TGCGCCAGCATCCTCCGACTATTCCAAGAGACCCAGTACTTC. It translates to CASILRLFQETQYF.

A few counts support this clonotype. The chain links TRBV7-2 to TRBJ1-1; D may be TRBD1 (5 bases). The CDR3 runs to 13 residues. V was shortened by 5 bases and J by 11 bases, with 18 bases between the two germline ends. Germline values: CDR1 SGHTA, CDR2 FQGNSA. CDR3 protein: CASSGQGQRRAFF. The CDR3, as DNA: TGTGCCAGCAGCGGTCAGGGTCAGAGGAGGGCTTTCTTT.

The V gene is TRBV4-1, the J gene TRBJ1-2, with D perhaps matching TRBD1 (6 bases). From germline, CDR1 is MGHRA and CDR2 YSYEKL. This CDR3 contains 17 residues. The V end was cut by 4 bases, the J end by 6 bases, with 24 bases between. The CDR3 spells CASSPQGRRRTNDGYTF. CDR3 DNA: TGCGCCAGCAGCCCACAGGGACGGAGGAGAACTAATGATGGCTACACCTTC.

The DNA of the CDR3 is TGTGCCAGCAGTCGACTAGCGGAGACCCAGTACTTC. Protein sequence: CASSRLAETQYF. This chain links TRBV2 with TRBJ2-5, with 8 bases aligning to TRBD2. This CDR3 is built from 12 residues. Germline CDR1 is SNHLY and CDR2 is FYNNEI. The V and J ends lost 5 bases and 5 bases, in that order; junction bases with no gene match: 1.

DNA of the CDR3: TGTGCCATCAGTGAGTCCCCGGGACTAGCGGTGGCAGATACGCAGTATTTT. Protein sequence: CAISESPGLAVADTQYF. The chain carries TRBV10-3 and TRBJ2-3, with TRBD2 matching 11 bases. J was trimmed by 4 bases and V by 0 bases; bases with no gene match: 6. From germline, CDR1 is ENHRY and CDR2 SYGVKD. The CDR3 is made up of 17 amino acids.

At least ten counts were recorded for this clonotype. The J gene is TRBJ2-5, the V gene TRBV12-3 or TRBV12-4; 9 bases match TRBD1. J gave up 3 bases and V 6 bases, and 5 bases lay outside the gene matches. The length of the CDR3 is 14 residues. The CDR3 DNA follows: TGTGCCAGCAGCCTGGGACAGGGTAAAGAGACCCAGTACTTC. Residues: CASSLGQGKETQYF.

The table lists this clonotype with a few counts. Germline and junction disagree at one end, which may indicate a read error. The gene calls are TRBV7-9 and TRBJ2-7; D ambiguous. Per the germline V gene, CDR1 is SEHNR and CDR2 is FQNEAQ (reference sequence). The CDR3 totals 12 residues. CDR3 protein: CASSKGSYGQYF. The CDR3 DNA reads TGTGCCAGCTCTAAGGGATCCTACGGGCAGTACTTC.

The chain joins TRBV6-5 to TRBJ1-1; no reliable D call. The CDR3 runs to 13 residues. CDR1 is MNHEY and CDR2 is SVGAGI in the germline V gene. Deletions cut 4 bases from V and 0 bases from J, with 6 bases between. CDR3 DNA: TGTGCCAGCAGTTGCTCCTTGAACACTGAAGCTTTCTTT. This gives the protein CASSCSLNTEAFF.

This chain links TRBV7-9 with TRBJ1-2; perhaps TRBD1 as D (6 bases). V lost 2 bases, J lost 6 bases, and 16 bases lay in between. This CDR3 has 15 residues. Germline values: CDR1 SEHNR, CDR2 FQNEAQ (reference sequence). The CDR3 loop is CASSLSGQPADGYTF. The CDR3 nucleotides read TGTGCCAGCAGCTTAAGCGGACAGCCTGCGGATGGCTACACCTTC.

In DNA, the CDR3 is TGTGCCGTGGGGGAGGTTAGGAACACTGAAGCTTTCTTT. Protein: CAVGEVRNTEAFF. The genes are TRBV7-8 and TRBJ1-1; TRBD1 is a possible D gene (5 bases). This CDR3 contains 13 residues. V lost 11 bases and J 1 base, leaving 14 bases between the germline ends. The V gene's germline CDR1 is SGHVS and CDR2 FQNEAQ.

The J gene is TRBJ2-1, the V gene TRBV27; D possibly corresponds to TRBD1 (5 bases). This CDR3 region has 14 residues. Germline V CDR1 and CDR2: MNHEY, SMNVEV (reference sequence). V was trimmed by 3 bases and J by 5 bases, leaving 11 bases between them. The CDR3 DNA follows: TGTGCCAGCAGTTTTACAGGTCCGGACAATGAGCAGTTCTTC. Its protein product is CASSFTGPDNEQFF.

The chain employs TRBV4-3 and TRBJ2-3; D uncertain. In germline, CDR1 is LGHNA, CDR2 YSLEER. This CDR3 region has 14 residues. Trimming left V 1 base short and J 2 bases short, with 7 bases between. Here the CDR3 reads CASSQAVFTDTQYF. CDR3 DNA: TGCGCCAGCAGCCAAGCAGTGTTCACAGATACGCAGTATTTT.

This clonotype was observed a single time. The J gene is TRBJ2-7, the V gene TRBV20-1; 9 bases align to TRBD2. The CDR3 sequence is 15 residues long. J lost 2 bases, V lost 0 bases, and 5 bases had no gene match. Germline values: CDR1 DFQATT, CDR2 SNEGSKA (reference sequence). The CDR3: CSARDPSGNPYEQYF. The CDR3 nucleotides are TGCAGTGCTAGAGATCCTAGCGGGAACCCCTACGAGCAGTACTTC.